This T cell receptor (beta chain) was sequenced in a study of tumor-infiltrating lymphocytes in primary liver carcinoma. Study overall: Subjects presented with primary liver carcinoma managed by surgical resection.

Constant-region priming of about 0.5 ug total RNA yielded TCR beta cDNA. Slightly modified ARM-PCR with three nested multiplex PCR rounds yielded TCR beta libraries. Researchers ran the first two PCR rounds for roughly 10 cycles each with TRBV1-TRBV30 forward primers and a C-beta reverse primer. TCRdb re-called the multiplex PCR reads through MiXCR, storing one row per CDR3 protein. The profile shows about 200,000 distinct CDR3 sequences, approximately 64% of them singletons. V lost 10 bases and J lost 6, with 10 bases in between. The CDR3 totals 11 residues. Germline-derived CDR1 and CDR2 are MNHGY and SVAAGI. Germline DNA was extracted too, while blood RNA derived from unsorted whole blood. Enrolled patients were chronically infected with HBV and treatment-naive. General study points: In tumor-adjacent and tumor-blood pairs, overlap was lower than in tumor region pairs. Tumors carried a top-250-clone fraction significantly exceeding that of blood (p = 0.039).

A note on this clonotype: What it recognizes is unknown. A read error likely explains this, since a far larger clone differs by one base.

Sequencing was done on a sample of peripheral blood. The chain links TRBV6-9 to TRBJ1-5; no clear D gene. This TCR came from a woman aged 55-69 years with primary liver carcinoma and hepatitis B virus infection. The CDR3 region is CATSLGQPQHF. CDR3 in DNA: TGTGCCACCTCGTTGGGTCAGCCCCAGCATTTT.